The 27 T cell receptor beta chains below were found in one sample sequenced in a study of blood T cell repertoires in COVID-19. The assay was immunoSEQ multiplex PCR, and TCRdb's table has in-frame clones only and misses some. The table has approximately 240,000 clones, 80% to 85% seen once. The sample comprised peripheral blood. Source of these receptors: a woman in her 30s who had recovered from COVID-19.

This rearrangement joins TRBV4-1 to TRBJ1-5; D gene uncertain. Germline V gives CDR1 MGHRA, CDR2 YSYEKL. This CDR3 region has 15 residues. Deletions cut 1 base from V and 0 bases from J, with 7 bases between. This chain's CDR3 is CASSQGEFSNQPQHF. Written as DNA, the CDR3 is TGCGCCAGCAGCCAAGGAGAATTTAGCAATCAGCCCCAGCATTTT.

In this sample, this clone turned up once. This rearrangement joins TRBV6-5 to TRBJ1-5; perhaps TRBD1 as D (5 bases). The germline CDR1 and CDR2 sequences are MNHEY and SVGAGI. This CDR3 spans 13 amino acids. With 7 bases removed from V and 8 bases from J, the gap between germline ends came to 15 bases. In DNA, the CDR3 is TGTGCCAGCACCTGGCGGGGGTCTGAGCCCCAGCATTTT. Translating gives CASTWRGSEPQHF.

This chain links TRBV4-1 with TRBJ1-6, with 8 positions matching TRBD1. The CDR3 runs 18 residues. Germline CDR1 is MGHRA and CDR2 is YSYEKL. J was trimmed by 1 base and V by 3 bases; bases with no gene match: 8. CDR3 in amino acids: CASSHEGQGASYNSPLHF. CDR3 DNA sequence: TGCGCCAGCAGCCATGAAGGCCAGGGGGCGTCCTATAATTCACCCCTCCACTTT.

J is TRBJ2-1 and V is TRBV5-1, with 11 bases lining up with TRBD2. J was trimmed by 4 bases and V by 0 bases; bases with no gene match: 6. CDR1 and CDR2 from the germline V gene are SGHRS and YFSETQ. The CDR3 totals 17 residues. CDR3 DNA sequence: TGCGCCAGCAGCTTGGCCGAGGCTAGCGGGGGGTACAATGAGCAGTTCTTC. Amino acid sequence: CASSLAEASGGYNEQFF. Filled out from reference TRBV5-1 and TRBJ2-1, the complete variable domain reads KAGVTQTPRYLIKTRGQQVTLSCSPISGHRSVSWYQQTPGQGLQFLFEYFSETQRNKGNFPGRFSGRQFSNSRSEMNVSTLELGDSALYLCASSLAEASGGYNEQFFGPGTRLTVL.

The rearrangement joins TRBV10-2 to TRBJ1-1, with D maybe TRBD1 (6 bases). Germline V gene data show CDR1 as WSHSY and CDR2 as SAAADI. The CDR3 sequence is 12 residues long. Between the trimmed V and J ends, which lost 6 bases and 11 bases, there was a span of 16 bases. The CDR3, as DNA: TGCGCCAGCAGCCACAAGGGGGGGGAGGCTTTCTTT. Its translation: CASSHKGGEAFF.

CDR3 nucleotides: TGTGCCAGCAGCTTCGCAAGAGCAGGGGAGCCCCACGAGCAGTACTTC. Translating it yields CASSFARAGEPHEQYF. This chain uses TRBV7-8 with TRBJ2-7, with D possibly TRBD1 on 6 matching bases. CDR3 size: 16 residues. Germline CDR1 and CDR2: SGHVS and FQNEAQ. V gave up 3 bases and J gave up 5 bases, with 20 bases separating them.

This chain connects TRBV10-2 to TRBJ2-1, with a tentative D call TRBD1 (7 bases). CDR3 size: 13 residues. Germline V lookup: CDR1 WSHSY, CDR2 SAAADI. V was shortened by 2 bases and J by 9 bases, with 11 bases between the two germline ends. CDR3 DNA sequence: TGCGCCAGCAGTGAGGGAGGGGGCGGTGAGCAGTTCTTC. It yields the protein CASSEGGGGEQFF.

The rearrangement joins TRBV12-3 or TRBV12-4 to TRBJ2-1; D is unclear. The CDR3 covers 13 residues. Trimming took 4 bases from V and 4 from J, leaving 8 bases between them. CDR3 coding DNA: TGTGCCAGCAGTTCCCCCCTTTACAATGAGCAGTTCTTC. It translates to CASSSPLYNEQFF.

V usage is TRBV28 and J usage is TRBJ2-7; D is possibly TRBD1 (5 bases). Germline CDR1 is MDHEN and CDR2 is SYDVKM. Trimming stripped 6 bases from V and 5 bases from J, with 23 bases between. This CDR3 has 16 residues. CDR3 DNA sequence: TGTGCCAGCAGCTCAGACCCGGCGCAGGGTTACCACGAGCAGTACTTC. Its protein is CASSSDPAQGYHEQYF. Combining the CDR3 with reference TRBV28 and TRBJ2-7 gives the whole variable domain DVKVTQSSRYLVKRTGEKVFLECVQDMDHENMFWYRQDPGLGLRLIYFSYDVKMKEKGDIPEGYSVSREKKERFSLILESASTNQTSMYLCASSSDPAQGYHEQYFGPGTRLTVT.

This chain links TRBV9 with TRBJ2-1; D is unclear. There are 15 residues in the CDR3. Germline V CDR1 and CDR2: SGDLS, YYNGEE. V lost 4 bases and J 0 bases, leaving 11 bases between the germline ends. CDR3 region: CASSSEQYSYNEQFF. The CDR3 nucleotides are TGTGCCAGCAGCTCCGAACAGTACTCCTACAATGAGCAGTTCTTC.

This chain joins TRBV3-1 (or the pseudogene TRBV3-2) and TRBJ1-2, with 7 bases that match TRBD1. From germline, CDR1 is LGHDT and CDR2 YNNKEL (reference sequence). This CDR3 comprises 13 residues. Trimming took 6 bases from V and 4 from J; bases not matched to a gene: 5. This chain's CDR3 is CASRQGSGYGYTF. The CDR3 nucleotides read TGTGCCAGCAGACAGGGGTCAGGCTATGGCTACACCTTC.

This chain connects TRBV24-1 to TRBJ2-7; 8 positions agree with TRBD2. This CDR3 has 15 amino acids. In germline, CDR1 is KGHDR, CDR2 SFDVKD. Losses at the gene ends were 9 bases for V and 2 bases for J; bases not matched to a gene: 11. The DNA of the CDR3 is TGTGCCACCCTCCCCCCAGCGGGAGAGACCTACGAGCAGTACTTC. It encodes CATLPPAGETYEQYF.

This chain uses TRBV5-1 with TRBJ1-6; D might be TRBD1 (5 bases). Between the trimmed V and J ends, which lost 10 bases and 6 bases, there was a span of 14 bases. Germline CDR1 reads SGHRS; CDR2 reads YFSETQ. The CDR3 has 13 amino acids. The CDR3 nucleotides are TGCGCCGGGGGGTGGATAGGTAATTCACCCCTCCACTTT. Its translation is CAGGWIGNSPLHF.

CDR3 DNA sequence: TGTGCCAGCAGTCCTTGGGACACGAACACTGAAGCTTTCTTT. Translated: CASSPWDTNTEAFF. The gene calls are TRBV6-5 and TRBJ1-1; maybe TRBD1 (6 bases). The CDR3 is 14 amino acids. Per germline, CDR1 MNHEY and CDR2 SVGAGI. V was trimmed by 5 bases and J by 1 base, leaving 11 bases between them.

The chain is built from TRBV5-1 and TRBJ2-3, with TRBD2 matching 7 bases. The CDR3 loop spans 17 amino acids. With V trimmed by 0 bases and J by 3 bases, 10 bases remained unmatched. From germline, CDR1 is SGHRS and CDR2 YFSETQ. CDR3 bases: TGCGCCAGCAGCTTGGGAGCGGGTCACGGGGGGACAGATACGCAGTATTTT. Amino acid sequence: CASSLGAGHGGTDTQYF.

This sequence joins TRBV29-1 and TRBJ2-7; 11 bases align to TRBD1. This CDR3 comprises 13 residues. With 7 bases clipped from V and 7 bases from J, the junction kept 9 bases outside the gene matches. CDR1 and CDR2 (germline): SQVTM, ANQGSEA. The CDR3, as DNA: TGCAGCGCCACGGGACAGGGGGGAGGTGAGCAGTACTTC. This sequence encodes CSATGQGGGEQYF.

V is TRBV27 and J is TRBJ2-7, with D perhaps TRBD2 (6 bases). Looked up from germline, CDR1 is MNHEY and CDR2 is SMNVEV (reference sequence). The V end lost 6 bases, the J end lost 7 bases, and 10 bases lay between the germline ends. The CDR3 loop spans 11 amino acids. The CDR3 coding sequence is TGTGCCAGCAGGACCGGGGGTGAGCAGTACTTC. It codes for CASRTGGEQYF.

The CDR3 sequence is CASAGTGYGEQFF. CDR3 in DNA: TGTGCCAGCGCCGGGACAGGGTACGGTGAGCAGTTCTTC. The gene calls are TRBV2 and TRBJ2-1, with 9 bases lining up with TRBD1. CDR1 is SNHLY, CDR2 FYNNEI, per germline. The V and J ends lost 8 bases and 9 bases, in that order; junction bases with no gene match: 8. This CDR3 has 13 amino acids.

The CDR3 sequence: CASRPNTNTGNTIYF. The CDR3 bases are TGTGCCAGTAGACCCAACACTAACACTGGAAACACCATATATTTT. The chain carries TRBV19 and TRBJ1-3; D is uncertain. Between the trimmed V and J ends, which lost 6 bases and 2 bases, there was a span of 14 bases. CDR1 is LNHDA and CDR2 is SQIVND in the germline V gene (reference sequence). CDR3 length equals 15 residues.

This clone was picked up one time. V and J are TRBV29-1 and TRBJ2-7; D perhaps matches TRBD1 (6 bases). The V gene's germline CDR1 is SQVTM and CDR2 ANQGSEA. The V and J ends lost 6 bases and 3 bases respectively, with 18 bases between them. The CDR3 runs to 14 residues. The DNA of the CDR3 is TGCAGCGTAGGACTCCAGGGGCTGATCTACGAGCAGTACTTC. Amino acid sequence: CSVGLQGLIYEQYF.

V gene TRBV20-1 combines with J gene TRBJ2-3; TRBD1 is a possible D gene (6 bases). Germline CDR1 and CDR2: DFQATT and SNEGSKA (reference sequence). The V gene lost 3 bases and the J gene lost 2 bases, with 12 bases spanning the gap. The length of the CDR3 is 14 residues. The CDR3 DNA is TGCAGTGCTAGTAGGCAGGGGCTCACAGATACGCAGTATTTT. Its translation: CSASRQGLTDTQYF.

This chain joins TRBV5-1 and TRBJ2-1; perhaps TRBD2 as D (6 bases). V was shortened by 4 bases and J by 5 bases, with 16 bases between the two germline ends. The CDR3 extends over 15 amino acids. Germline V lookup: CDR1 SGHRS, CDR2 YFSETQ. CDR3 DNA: TGCGCCAGCAGCGCTGGGACTCGCCGGAACAATGAGCAGTTCTTC. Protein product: CASSAGTRRNNEQFF.

The CDR3 bases are TGTGCCAGCACCCAACGTCCGAGCGGGAGAAGGATAGTAAATGAGCAGTTCTTC. Protein: CASTQRPSGRRIVNEQFF. The V and J genes are TRBV11-2 and TRBJ2-1; 8 positions match TRBD2. In germline, CDR1 is SGHAT, CDR2 FQNNGV. This CDR3 is built from 18 residues. The junction had 21 bases not matched to a gene; V was cut back by 7 bases and J by 7 bases.

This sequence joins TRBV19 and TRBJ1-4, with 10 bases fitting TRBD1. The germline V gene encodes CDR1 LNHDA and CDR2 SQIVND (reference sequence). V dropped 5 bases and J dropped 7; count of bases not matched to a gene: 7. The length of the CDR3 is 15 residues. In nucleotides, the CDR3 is TGTGCCAGTAGTGACAGGGGGCAATTTGGTGAAAAACTGTTTTTT. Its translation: CASSDRGQFGEKLFF.

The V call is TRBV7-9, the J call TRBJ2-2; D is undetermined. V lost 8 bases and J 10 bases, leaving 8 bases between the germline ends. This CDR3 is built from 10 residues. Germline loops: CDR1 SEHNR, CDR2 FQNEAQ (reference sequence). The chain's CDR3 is CASRHTELFF. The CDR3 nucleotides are TGTGCCAGCCGACATACGGAGCTGTTTTTT.

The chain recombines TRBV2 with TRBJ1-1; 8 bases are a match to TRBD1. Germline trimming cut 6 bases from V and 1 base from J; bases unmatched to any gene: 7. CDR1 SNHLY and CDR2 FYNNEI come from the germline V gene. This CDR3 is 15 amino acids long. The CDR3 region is CASSLTGQGNTEAFF. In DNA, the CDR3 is TGTGCCAGCAGCCTCACTGGACAGGGGAACACTGAAGCTTTCTTT.

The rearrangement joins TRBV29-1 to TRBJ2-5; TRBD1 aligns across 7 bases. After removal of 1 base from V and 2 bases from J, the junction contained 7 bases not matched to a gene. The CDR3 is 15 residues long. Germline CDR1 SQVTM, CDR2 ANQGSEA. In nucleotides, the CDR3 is TGCAGCGTTGAAGGGACAGGACAGCGGCAAGAGACCCAGTACTTC. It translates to CSVEGTGQRQETQYF.